Below, 30 T cell receptor beta chains from the same sample are listed, as sequenced in a study of blood T cell repertoires in COVID-19. Repertoires were generated with immunoSEQ multiplex PCR, while TCRdb's copy carries only in-frame clones and drops some. The sample consists of approximately 470,000 clones, approximately 85% of them appearing once. The sample consisted of peripheral blood. The receptors stem from a human donor in a cohort sampled during active COVID-19.

The chain has TRBV28 and TRBJ1-1; the D gene is possibly TRBD1 (5 bases). Germline values: CDR1 MDHEN, CDR2 SYDVKM. The CDR3 consists of 13 residues. V gave up 4 bases and J gave up 9 bases, with 15 bases separating them. The CDR3 DNA follows: TGTGCCAGCAGTTCGACAGATTGGGCGCAAGCTTTCTTT. Translating gives CASSSTDWAQAFF.

There are a few counts of this clone. At the DNA level, this CDR3 is encoded by other sequences in the same sample as well. V and J are TRBV19 and TRBJ2-2, with D perhaps matching TRBD1 (6 bases). Deletions cut 3 bases from V and 0 bases from J, with 11 bases between. This CDR3 is 16 amino acids long. Germline-derived CDR1 and CDR2 are LNHDA and SQIVND (reference sequence). The CDR3 here is CASSILGAANTGELFF. CDR3 nucleotide sequence: TGTGCCAGTAGTATCCTGGGGGCGGCGAACACCGGGGAGCTGTTTTTT.

This clone was counted a single time. This chain connects TRBV7-2 to TRBJ1-2; a weak D match, TRBD1 (6 bases). The ends were cut back, 5 bases at V and 8 bases at J, with 15 bases in the middle. This CDR3 contains 13 residues. The germline V gene encodes CDR1 SGHTA and CDR2 FQGNSA. CDR3 residues: CASSPTGGQGYTF. CDR3 DNA sequence: TGTGCCAGCAGCCCCACCGGGGGGCAAGGCTACACCTTC.

The rearrangement joins TRBV7-2 to TRBJ1-1; TRBD1 matches 10 bases. V gave up 2 bases and J gave up 11 bases; unmatched junction bases: 2. CDR1 is SGHTA, CDR2 FQGNSA, per germline. The CDR3 runs to 12 residues. CDR3 nucleotides: TGTGCCAGCAGCTTACAGGGACAGGGGGCTTTCTTT. Translation gives CASSLQGQGAFF.

The genes are TRBV14 and TRBJ2-7, with 8 bases aligning to TRBD2. V lost 1 base to trimming and J lost 4 bases; unmatched junction nucleotides: 6. CDR1 is SGHDN, CDR2 FVKESK, per germline. The CDR3 runs to 15 residues. The CDR3 here is CASSQASSGPYEQYF. DNA of the CDR3: TGTGCCAGCAGCCAAGCATCTAGCGGGCCTTACGAGCAGTACTTC. The variable domain in full, with the rest retrieved from reference TRBV14 and TRBJ2-7, is EAGVTQFPSHSVIEKGQTVTLRCDPISGHDNLYWYRRVMGKEIKFLLHFVKESKQDESGMPNNRFLAERTGGTYSTLKVQPAELEDSGVYFCASSQASSGPYEQYFGPGTRLTVT.

J is TRBJ2-2 and V is TRBV11-2; TRBD2 aligns across 13 bases. The CDR3 length is 18 residues. Per the germline V gene, CDR1 is SGHAT and CDR2 is FQNNGV. Trimming at V came to 5 bases and at J to 5 bases, leaving 11 bases not matched to a gene. CDR3 bases: TGTGCCAGCAGCCATCCAGGACTAGCGGGAGTCGAAACCGGGGAGCTGTTTTTT. Translation: CASSHPGLAGVETGELFF.

This chain connects TRBV27 to TRBJ1-1, with a tentative D call TRBD1 (5 bases). Germline values: CDR1 MNHEY, CDR2 SMNVEV (reference sequence). The V gene lost 5 bases and the J gene lost 0 bases, with 10 bases spanning the gap. The length of the CDR3 is 14 residues. The CDR3 is CASSRQLMNTEAFF. DNA for the CDR3: TGTGCCAGCAGTAGACAGCTCATGAACACTGAAGCTTTCTTT.

This chain connects TRBV9 to TRBJ2-1; the match to TRBD2 covers 8 bases. Germline-derived CDR1 and CDR2 are SGDLS and YYNGEE. V shed 5 bases, J shed 5 bases, and the junction held 12 bases outside the gene matches. This CDR3 is built from 16 residues. The CDR3, as DNA: TGTGCCAGCAGTGCAAGAGCGGGAGAGGCGGACAATGAGCAGTTCTTC. This translates into CASSARAGEADNEQFF.

The rearrangement joins TRBV7-9 to TRBJ2-1, with D perhaps matching TRBD2 (6 bases). Germline V lookup: CDR1 SEHNR, CDR2 FQNEAQ (reference sequence). The V end lost 2 bases, the J end lost 1 base, and 15 bases lay between the germline ends. The CDR3 totals 17 residues. This CDR3 is CASSLSGASESYNEQFF. CDR3 DNA sequence: TGTGCCAGCAGCTTAAGTGGGGCTAGCGAATCCTACAATGAGCAGTTCTTC.

This clone was detected a few times. In the same sample, other DNA sequences code for this CDR3. The rearrangement links TRBV15 to TRBJ2-3, with TRBD2 matching 9 bases. V shed 5 bases, J shed 1 base, and the junction held 1 base outside the gene matches. From germline, CDR1 is LNHNV and CDR2 YYDKDF (reference sequence). This CDR3 has 14 residues. The CDR3 sequence is CATSRGGGTDTQYF. CDR3 coding DNA: TGTGCCACCAGCCGCGGGGGGGGCACAGATACGCAGTATTTT.

In its sample, this clone was seen a few times. The chain combines TRBV13 with TRBJ1-5; a weak D match, TRBD1 (6 bases). The germline V gene has CDR1 PRHDT and CDR2 FYEKMQ (reference sequence). The CDR3 runs 13 residues. V was clipped by 5 bases and J by 7 bases, with 12 bases between them. CDR3 DNA sequence: TGTGCCAGCAGCCCGGACAGAAGCCAGCCCCAGCATTTT. Translated, it gives CASSPDRSQPQHF.

Of note for this clone: The same CDR3 is also encoded by other DNA sequences in this sample. This chain joins TRBV28 and TRBJ2-2, with D maybe TRBD2 (5 bases). The V gene lost 2 bases and the J gene lost 4 bases, with 8 bases spanning the gap. The CDR3 consists of 14 residues. Per germline, CDR1 MDHEN and CDR2 SYDVKM. The CDR3 nucleotides are TGTGCCAGCAGTTTAGACCGGGGCACCGGGGAGCTGTTTTTT. This encodes CASSLDRGTGELFF.

The chain combines TRBV11-2 with TRBJ2-5; 7 nucleotides align to TRBD2. Germline loops: CDR1 SGHAT, CDR2 FQNNGV. J lost 4 bases, V lost 4 bases, and 21 bases had no gene match. This CDR3 spans 19 amino acids. The CDR3 DNA reads as TGTGCCAGCAGCTCCACAGCGGGGCGGGGTGTCAGGGTGGTAGAGACCCAGTACTTC. It specifies CASSSTAGRGVRVVETQYF.

The chain uses TRBV30 and TRBJ2-1; D gene uncertain. V was clipped by 3 bases and J by 9 bases, with 12 bases between them. Germline loops: CDR1 GTSNPN, CDR2 SVGIG (reference sequence). The CDR3 sequence is 12 residues long. The CDR3 region is CAWSAPFGEQFF. CDR3 DNA sequence: TGTGCCTGGAGCGCCCCGTTCGGTGAGCAGTTCTTC.

This clone has only a few counts. The rearrangement links TRBV7-8 to TRBJ2-1, with 9 bases matching TRBD1. In germline, CDR1 is SGHVS, CDR2 FQNEAQ. Trimming removed 2 bases from V and 4 bases from J; junction bases left unmatched: 3. The CDR3 is made up of 15 amino acids. The CDR3 region has the DNA TGTGCCAGCAGCTTATTCGACAGGGGGTACAATGAGCAGTTCTTC. This encodes CASSLFDRGYNEQFF.

J is TRBJ1-1 and V is TRBV19; 9 bases agree with TRBD1. The CDR3 loop spans 16 amino acids. Looked up from germline, CDR1 is LNHDA and CDR2 is SQIVND (reference sequence). The junction had 13 bases not matched to a gene; V was cut back by 8 bases and J by 3 bases. CDR3 DNA sequence: TGTGCCAGTCGCCCGAGTGGGACAGGGCGCGACACTGAAGCTTTCTTT. It translates to CASRPSGTGRDTEAFF.

The chain has TRBV6-5 and TRBJ1-2, with 7 bases matching TRBD1. J lost 3 bases, V lost 6 bases, and 4 bases had no gene match. In germline, CDR1 is MNHEY, CDR2 SVGAGI. The CDR3 covers 13 residues. The DNA for the CDR3 is TGTGCCAGCAGACAACAGGGGTACTATGGCTACACCTTC. Amino acids: CASRQQGYYGYTF.

This chain joins TRBV25-1 and TRBJ1-1; TRBD1 matches 10 bases. Germline values: CDR1 MGHDK, CDR2 SYGVNS. This CDR3 spans 17 amino acids. J was trimmed by 0 bases and V by 1 base; bases with no gene match: 5. The CDR3 here is CASSEFGQGGLNTEAFF. Written as DNA, the CDR3 is TGTGCCAGCAGTGAATTCGGACAGGGGGGTTTGAACACTGAAGCTTTCTTT. The variable domain in full, completed from reference TRBV25-1 and TRBJ1-1, reads EADIYQTPRYLVIGTGKKITLECSQTMGHDKMYWYQQDPGMELHLIHYSYGVNSTEKGDLSSESTVSRIRTEHFPLTLESARPSHTSQYLCASSEFGQGGLNTEAFFGQGTRLTVV.

The gene calls are TRBV7-3 and TRBJ2-6; D gene unclear. Per the germline V gene, CDR1 is SGHTA and CDR2 is FQGTGA. V gave up 2 bases and J gave up 0 bases, with 8 bases separating them. The CDR3 contains 16 residues. The CDR3 bases are TGTGCCAGCAGCTTATACGGGTACTCTGGGGCCAACGTCCTGACTTTC. Its translation: CASSLYGYSGANVLTF.

The chain links TRBV24-1 to TRBJ2-7; D is perhaps TRBD2 (5 bases). Per the germline V gene, CDR1 is KGHDR and CDR2 is SFDVKD. The CDR3 length is 13 residues. The CDR3 DNA follows: TGTGCTTTTTGGGGAGAACGAGACTACGAGCAGTACTTC. It yields the protein CAFWGERDYEQYF.

This chain uses TRBV4-3 with TRBJ2-7; D is ambiguous. This CDR3 is 15 amino acids long. CDR1 and CDR2 (germline): LGHNA, YSLEER. The V gene lost 0 bases and the J gene lost 3 bases, with 12 bases spanning the gap. In DNA form, the CDR3 reads TGCGCCAGCAGCCAAGATGCGGTCCCGATCTACGAGCAGTACTTC. It encodes CASSQDAVPIYEQYF.

This chain joins TRBV27 and TRBJ2-7; D not resolved. This CDR3 is built from 15 residues. V lost 5 bases and J 0 bases, leaving 14 bases between the germline ends. CDR1 and CDR2 (germline): MNHEY, SMNVEV (reference sequence). CDR3 residues: CASSMYVSVSYEQYF. The CDR3 DNA sequence: TGTGCCAGCAGTATGTATGTGAGTGTCTCCTACGAGCAGTACTTC.

The chain joins TRBV20-1 to TRBJ2-3, with 12 positions matching TRBD2. J was trimmed by 1 base and V by 3 bases; bases with no gene match: 8. Germline CDR1 DFQATT, CDR2 SNEGSKA (reference sequence). The CDR3 runs 17 residues. The CDR3 DNA reads TGCAGTGCTAGTGTCCTAGCGGGAGGGCAGGGCACAGATACGCAGTATTTT. Its protein is CSASVLAGGQGTDTQYF.

At least ten counts were recorded for this clone. The V gene is TRBV3-1 (or the pseudogene TRBV3-2), the J gene TRBJ2-1, with D possibly TRBD2 on 6 matching bases. Trimming stripped 1 base from V and 1 base from J, with 14 bases between. Germline V gives CDR1 LGHDT, CDR2 YNNKEL (reference sequence). This CDR3 has 17 amino acids. In DNA form, the CDR3 reads TGTGCCAGCAGCCAAGTGATGGGGGGAAGGTCCTACAATGAGCAGTTCTTC. It codes for CASSQVMGGRSYNEQFF.

A remark on this clone: Sequence at one end of the junction differs from germline and may be a read error. The V gene is TRBV2, the J gene TRBJ2-1, with a tentative D call TRBD1 (6 bases). The germline V gene has CDR1 SNHLY and CDR2 FYNNEI. There are 15 residues in the CDR3. For the CDR3, the DNA is TGTGCCAGCAGGGAAGGGACAATCTCCTACAATGAGCAGTTCTTC. It translates to CASREGTISYNEQFF. Looking up the rest from reference TRBV2 and TRBJ2-1 gives the full variable domain: EPEVTQTPSHQVTQMGQEVILRCVPISNHLYFYWYRQILGQKVEFLVSFYNNEISEKSEIFDDQFSVERPDGSNFTLKIRSTKLEDSAMYFCASREGTISYNEQFFGPGTRLTVL.

The V call is TRBV7-6, the J call TRBJ2-2; TRBD2 matches at 9 bases. This CDR3 is built from 16 residues. The germline V gene has CDR1 SGHVS and CDR2 FNYEAQ. Germline trimming cut 2 bases from V and 2 bases from J; bases unmatched to any gene: 3. In DNA form, the CDR3 reads TGTGCCAGCAGCTTACTAGCGGGGACCAACACCGGGGAGCTGTTTTTT. It translates to CASSLLAGTNTGELFF.

The genes are TRBV7-2 and TRBJ2-1, with D maybe TRBD2 (5 bases). Germline V CDR1 and CDR2: SGHTA, FQGNSA. This CDR3 comprises 15 residues. Trimming cost V 5 bases and J 5 bases, with 16 bases left between them. In DNA, the CDR3 is TGTGCCAGCAGCATCCTAGCCCGGGTTGACAATGAGCAGTTCTTC. It specifies CASSILARVDNEQFF.

This sequence joins TRBV30 and TRBJ1-6; TRBD1 aligns across 7 bases. Germline CDR1 reads GTSNPN; CDR2 reads SVGIG (reference sequence). The CDR3 is 16 residues long. V was clipped by 6 bases and J by 0 bases; unmatched bases: 8. CDR3 bases: TGTGCCTGTCCGGGACAGACTGCCTCCTATAATTCACCCCTCCACTTT. Its protein product is CACPGQTASYNSPLHF.

The V gene is TRBV30, the J gene TRBJ1-2; D gene unclear. CDR1 is GTSNPN and CDR2 is SVGIG in the germline V gene (reference sequence). The V and J ends lost 0 bases and 5 bases respectively, with 10 bases between them. This CDR3 contains 13 residues. CDR3: CAWSVDTRYGYTF. The DNA for the CDR3 is TGTGCCTGGAGTGTAGATACCAGATATGGCTACACCTTC.

The chain couples TRBV7-9 to TRBJ2-7; tentatively, D is TRBD1 (6 bases). Germline CDR1 reads SEHNR; CDR2 reads FQNEAQ (reference sequence). V was pared by 2 bases and J by 3 bases, with 11 bases between. The CDR3 has 14 amino acids. The CDR3, as DNA: TGTGCCAGCAGCTTAAGTGGGGGCAGCTACGAGCAGTACTTC. It yields the protein CASSLSGGSYEQYF.